These 17 T cell receptor beta chains share one sample of origin, sequenced in a study of post-analysis software for immune sequencing data. The antigens for these receptors are not known. Study conclusions and caveats: TRBV segments more frequent in patients than in controls numbered roughly 5 and included TRBV5-6, TRBV5-1 and TRBV20-1.

cDNA libraries of TCR beta carried unique molecular identifiers. TCRdb re-called the PCR reads through MiXCR, storing one row per CDR3 protein. The sample records hundreds of thousands of distinct CDR3 sequences, 55% to 60% being singletons. The sample comprised blood. The receptors derive from a girl aged 2 to 9 with multiple sclerosis.

This clonotype was seen a single time. The rearrangement links TRBV7-9 to TRBJ2-1, with 9 bases lining up with TRBD2. The junction had 7 bases not matched to a gene; V was cut back by 6 bases and J by 4 bases. The CDR3 length is 15 residues. Germline CDR1 reads SEHNR; CDR2 reads FQNEAQ (reference sequence). The CDR3 region is CASSQLAGLYNEQFF. CDR3 bases: TGTGCCAGCAGTCAGCTAGCGGGGCTATACAATGAGCAGTTCTTC.

This clonotype was counted many times. The rearrangement uses TRBV20-1 and TRBJ2-7; D is undetermined. V lost 6 bases and J 3 bases, leaving 9 bases between the germline ends. Germline values: CDR1 DFQATT, CDR2 SNEGSKA (reference sequence). The CDR3 length is 11 residues. The CDR3 nucleotides are TGCAGTGCCCAGACCCTCTACGAGCAGTACTTC. Residues: CSAQTLYEQYF.

The V gene is TRBV29-1, the J gene TRBJ2-1; D gene uncertain. The CDR3 has 13 residues. Trimming shortened V by 3 bases and J by 5 bases, and 11 bases separated the two germline ends. Germline assignment: CDR1 SQVTM and CDR2 ANQGSEA. CDR3 sequence reads: CSVDVAAHNEQFF. DNA for the CDR3: TGCAGCGTTGACGTGGCAGCTCACAATGAGCAGTTCTTC.

The rearrangement links TRBV27 to TRBJ1-2; D unresolved. This CDR3 region has 14 residues. Germline assignment: CDR1 MNHEY and CDR2 SMNVEV (reference sequence). V was shortened by 3 bases and J by 2 bases, with 10 bases between the two germline ends. CDR3 protein: CASSLNTANYGYTF. The CDR3 DNA sequence: TGTGCCAGCAGTTTGAATACAGCAAACTATGGCTACACCTTC.

This sequence joins TRBV10-2 and TRBJ2-4; D possibly corresponds to TRBD1 (6 bases). This CDR3 is built from 14 residues. CDR1 and CDR2 (germline): WSHSY, SAAADI. Trimming removed 7 bases at V and 6 bases at J, with 16 bases between. The CDR3 coding sequence is TGCGCCAGCAATAGGGGGAGCGGCTCAAACATTCAGTACTTC. Translated, it gives CASNRGSGSNIQYF.

The J gene is TRBJ1-5, the V gene TRBV28; 11 bases are shared with TRBD1. This CDR3 has 14 residues. CDR1 MDHEN and CDR2 SYDVKM come from the germline V gene. The V and J ends lost 6 bases and 7 bases, in that order; junction bases with no gene match: 5. The CDR3 sequence is CASRSGQGAQPQHF. In DNA form, the CDR3 reads TGTGCCAGCAGAAGCGGACAGGGGGCACAGCCCCAGCATTTT.

The chain couples TRBV5-5 to TRBJ2-2, with a tentative D call TRBD1 (6 bases). The V gene lost 6 bases and the J gene lost 2 bases, with 17 bases spanning the gap. The length of the CDR3 is 16 residues. Germline V lookup: CDR1 SGHKS, CDR2 YYEKEE (reference sequence). CDR3 in amino acids: CASIPRRDTNTGELFF. The CDR3 DNA reads as TGTGCCAGCATCCCACGAAGGGACACCAACACCGGGGAGCTGTTTTTT.

This clonotype has a handful of counts. This chain uses TRBV7-3 with TRBJ1-2; weak D call: TRBD1 (6 bases). The length of the CDR3 is 13 residues. Trimming took 4 bases from V and 8 from J, leaving 14 bases between them. Germline loops: CDR1 SGHTA, CDR2 FQGTGA. CDR3 nucleotide sequence: TGTGCCAGCAGCTATGTTAAGGGGGACGGCTACACCTTC. It encodes CASSYVKGDGYTF.

V is TRBV7-6 and J is TRBJ2-1, with 14 bases identical to TRBD2. The V gene end was trimmed by 5 bases and the J gene end by 4 bases; junction bases not matched to a gene: 4. The CDR3 sequence is 16 residues long. The germline V gene encodes CDR1 SGHVS and CDR2 FNYEAQ. CDR3 nucleotide sequence: TGTGCCAGCAGCATGGGGACTAGCGGGGGTTACAATGAGCAGTTCTTC. Translated: CASSMGTSGGYNEQFF.

The chain uses TRBV7-9 and TRBJ1-2; D is unresolved. The CDR3 has 15 residues. V lost 5 bases and J 4 bases, leaving 17 bases between the germline ends. Per the germline V gene, CDR1 is SEHNR and CDR2 is FQNEAQ (reference sequence). CDR3 coding DNA: TGTGCCAGCAGCCTGCTTTTTGAGGCCCCCTATGGCTACACCTTC. This codes for CASSLLFEAPYGYTF.

This chain joins TRBV2 and TRBJ1-5; maybe TRBD1 (6 bases). Germline lookup yields CDR1 SNHLY and CDR2 FYNNEI. V lost 2 bases, J lost 6 bases, and 14 bases lay in between. The CDR3 consists of 15 residues. The CDR3 spells CASSERWQGTQPQHF. The CDR3 nucleotides read TGTGCCAGCAGTGAAAGGTGGCAGGGGACTCAGCCCCAGCATTTT.

J is TRBJ2-1 and V is TRBV20-1, with D perhaps TRBD1 or TRBD2 (7 bases each). The germline gives CDR1 DFQATT, CDR2 SNEGSKA (reference sequence). The CDR3 runs to 12 residues. The V and J ends lost 8 bases and 10 bases respectively, with 18 bases between them. CDR3 bases: TGCAGTTGGGCTCAGGGGGGGCGGGAGCAGTTCTTC. It encodes CSWAQGGREQFF.

To note about this clonotype: An end of the junction does not agree with germline; a read error may underlie this. This CDR3 is CASGLDGTVYTEAFF. The CDR3 coding sequence is TGCGCCAGCGGCTTGGATGGGACGGTTTACACTGAAGCTTTCTTT. The gene calls are TRBV5-1 and TRBJ1-1; maybe TRBD1 (5 bases). The germline V gene encodes CDR1 SGHRS and CDR2 YFSETQ. This CDR3 contains 15 residues.

This clonotype was counted between two and nine times. The gene calls are TRBV29-1 and TRBJ2-7; 12 nucleotides align to TRBD2. The CDR3 is 14 amino acids. The trim removed 4 bases at V and 2 bases at J, leaving 3 bases unmatched. The germline V gene encodes CDR1 SQVTM and CDR2 ANQGSEA. CDR3 in DNA: TGCAGCGTTGCCGGACTAGCGGGGCCCTACGAGCAGTACTTC. Encoded protein: CSVAGLAGPYEQYF.

The chain has TRBV5-1 and TRBJ2-1; 8 nucleotides align to TRBD2. From germline, CDR1 is SGHRS and CDR2 YFSETQ. The CDR3 contains 14 residues. V lost 1 base, J lost 7 bases, and 4 bases stayed unmatched. CDR3 amino acids: CASSLNGGENEQFF. The CDR3, as DNA: TGCGCCAGCAGCTTGAACGGGGGGGAAAATGAGCAGTTCTTC.

This chain uses TRBV29-1 with TRBJ2-5; TRBD1 matches at 8 bases. CDR3 length: 13 amino acids. Losses at the gene ends were 8 bases for V and 3 bases for J; bases not matched to a gene: 8. CDR1 and CDR2 from the germline V gene are SQVTM and ANQGSEA. As DNA, the CDR3 is TGCAGCCTTGGACAGGGAGGAGAAGAGACCCAGTACTTC. Encoded protein: CSLGQGGEETQYF.

This clonotype turned up a few times. The chain recombines TRBV12-3 or TRBV12-4 with TRBJ2-1; 10 nucleotides align to TRBD2. The CDR3 extends over 18 amino acids. V trimming: 5 bases; J trimming: 8 bases; junction bases outside the gene matches: 18. The CDR3 coding sequence is TGTGCCAGCAGTCCCGATTCAGGGAATCTAGCGGGAGAGGATGAGCAGTTCTTC. Encoded protein: CASSPDSGNLAGEDEQFF.